The clone carrying this T cell receptor beta chain was seen a handful of times. The sample comes from a study of blood T cell repertoires in COVID-19. Study-level information: COVID-19 samples from acute and convalescent phases originated in the United States, Italy and Spain. T cells, B-cell-depleted T cells, or PBMCs supplied cDNA or gDNA.

The CDR3 has 13 amino acids. Germline values: CDR1 ENHRY, CDR2 SYGVKD. Trimming pared 3 bases from V and 4 bases from J, leaving 9 bases between. As originally analysed: Scientists estimated how many nucleated cells there were by amplifying reference gene primers. Produced via immunoSEQ multiplex PCR; TCRdb's table is partial and in-frame only. D and trimming were read from the DNA, whereas the V and J calls and clone size are those reported in that table. The sample shows roughly 150,000 clones, 79% of them seen only once. Which cohort a participant joined came from the clinical history participants gave.

The sample consisted of PBMCs or T cells enriched from blood (not recorded which). The TCR originated in a woman between 65 and 79 years old in a cohort exposed to, infected with or recovered from COVID-19 (not recorded which). The V call is TRBV10-3, the J call TRBJ1-2; D is unclear. The CDR3 region has the DNA TGTGCCATCAGTGATGTATTGAGCTATGGCTACACCTTC. Translated: CAISDVLSYGYTF.